This T cell receptor beta chain comes out of a study of OX40 agonist ivuxolimab in advanced cancers. Turning to the study itself: At doses from 0.01 to 10 mg/kg, patients were given intravenous ivuxolimab every 2 weeks.

V lost 1 base, J lost 9 bases, and 7 bases lay in between. CDR1 is SGHAT, CDR2 FQNNGV, per germline. The CDR3 runs 12 residues. The assay was immunoSEQ multiplex PCR, and TCRdb's table has in-frame clones only and misses some. This sample carries about 73,000 clones, 85% to 90% of them seen once, and the ten largest clones take approximately 0.51%. The specimen was CD4+ or CD8+ T cells sorted from blood, collected in a trial of the OX40 agonist ivuxolimab. The V gene is TRBV11-2, the J gene TRBJ2-1; D gene ambiguous. This receptor was taken from an adult with an advanced solid tumor such as melanoma, head and neck, liver or kidney cancer. The CDR3 nucleotides are TGTGCCAGCAGCTTAGTAGTATCTGAGCAGTTCTTC. Protein product: CASSLVVSEQFF.